This T cell receptor beta chain emerged from a study of cytomegalovirus exposure and HLA in healthy donors. Study-wide background: The study's early data release held roughly 91 million unique TCRs from HLA-typed donors.

This PCR relied on a set of 60 Vbeta primers and 13 Jbeta primers. Clones were read by immunoSEQ multiplex PCR, and TCRdb kept only the in-frame ones, dropping some. The sample lists about 140,000 clones; about four fifths were seen once. V gave up 3 bases and J gave up 6 bases; unmatched junction bases: 1. This CDR3 is built from 12 residues. The germline gives CDR1 MGHDK, CDR2 SYGVNS. Sequencing was done on a sample of PBMCs. This receptor was taken from a man in his late teens or twenties in good health and CMV-seropositive. The chain recombines TRBV25-1 with TRBJ1-1, with 7 bases matching TRBD1. CDR3 sequence reads: CASSDTGAEAFF. CDR3 in DNA: TGTGCCAGCAGTGATACAGGGGCTGAAGCTTTCTTT.